The rows below give T cell receptor beta chains drawn from one sample of a study of blood T cell repertoires in COVID-19. Clones were read by immunoSEQ multiplex PCR, and TCRdb kept only the in-frame ones, dropping some. The repertoire holds about 220,000 clones, with 82% as singletons. The sequencing sample was made of peripheral blood. These TCRs come from a woman older than 75 with acute or convalescent COVID-19. CDR3s include the opening cysteine and the closing phenylalanine or tryptophan. The order of the fields is CDR3 protein, CDR3 DNA, D gene, clone size, V gene, J gene. A D gene is named only where the DNA matches it firmly. Clone size is stated in some rows and not others, as once, few, many or a class when expanded.

CASSLAGLAGDQFF	TGCGCCAGCAGCTTGGCCGGCCTAGCGGGAGATCAGTTCTTC	TRBD2	once	TRBV5-1	TRBJ2-1
CASTPRQGIYGYTF	TGTGCCAGTACTCCGAGACAGGGAATCTATGGCTACACCTTC	TRBD1	-	TRBV19	TRBJ1-2
CASSLRGQAQYF	TGCGCCAGCAGCTTGAGGGGGCAGGCGCAGTATTTT	TRBD1	-	TRBV5-1	TRBJ2-3
CASSALGLAGAPETQYF	TGTGCCAGTAGTGCCTTGGGACTAGCGGGGGCTCCAGAGACCCAGTACTTC	TRBD2	-	TRBV19	TRBJ2-5
CASSLRGFDYGYTF	TGTGCCAGCAGTTTGCGGGGTTTTGATTATGGCTACACCTTC	-	-	TRBV28	TRBJ1-2
CASSPRGGSAEAFF	TGTGCCAGCAGCCCAAGGGGGGGGAGCGCTGAAGCTTTCTTT	-	-	TRBV9	TRBJ1-1
CASGLFTGGVYNEQFF	TGTGCTAGTGGTTTGTTTACAGGGGGCGTCTACAATGAGCAGTTCTTC	TRBD1	-	TRBV12-5	TRBJ2-1
CASSLTGADPDTQYF	TGCGCCAGCAGCTTGACAGGGGCCGACCCAGATACGCAGTATTTT	TRBD1	-	TRBV5-1	TRBJ2-3
CASRDRGEQFF	TGTGCCAGCAGGGACAGGGGTGAGCAGTTCTTC	TRBD1	-	TRBV12-3/TRBV12-4	TRBJ2-1
CATSRRQGPGGNTIYF	TGTGCCACCAGCAGACGACAGGGGCCCGGAGGAAACACCATATATTTT	TRBD1	-	TRBV15	TRBJ1-3
CASSLARGMEPQHF	TGTGCCAGCAGCTTAGCGAGAGGGATGGAGCCCCAGCATTTT	-	-	TRBV7-6	TRBJ1-5
CASSGEGNEQFF	TGTGCCAGCAGTGGGGAGGGGAATGAGCAGTTCTTC	TRBD2	-	TRBV28	TRBJ2-1
CASSPGTSSSGNTIYF	TGTGCCAGCTCACCTGGGACATCTAGCTCTGGAAACACCATATATTTT	-	-	TRBV18	TRBJ1-3
CASSFPGGQPQHF	TGTGCCAGCAGTTTTCCCGGGGGTCAGCCCCAGCATTTT	-	-	TRBV28	TRBJ1-5
CASSNKQPQGAKGYGYTF	TGTGCCAGCAGCAACAAACAACCCCAGGGGGCGAAAGGCTATGGCTACACCTTC	-	-	TRBV21-1	TRBJ1-2
CASRGSEGNQPQHF	TGTGCCAGTAGAGGAAGTGAGGGCAATCAGCCCCAGCATTTT	-	-	TRBV19	TRBJ1-5
CASSQPLTGSGNTIYF	TGTGCCAGCAGCCAACCCCTTACAGGCTCTGGAAACACCATATATTTT	-	-	TRBV3-1/TRBV3-2	TRBJ1-3
CASSLEIRDRGRNEQFF	TGTGCCAGCAGCTTGGAGATCCGGGACAGGGGACGCAATGAGCAGTTCTTC	TRBD1	-	TRBV5-8	TRBJ2-1
CASSVEGATYNEQFF	TGTGCCAGCAGCGTAGAGGGGGCCACCTACAATGAGCAGTTCTTC	TRBD1	-	TRBV9	TRBJ2-1
CASSSPRQGAQSNQPQHF	TGTGCCAGCAGTTCCCCCAGACAGGGGGCGCAGAGCAATCAGCCCCAGCATTTT	TRBD1	-	TRBV6-2/TRBV6-3	TRBJ1-5
CSVLRGAGGPAFEQYF	TGCAGCGTTCTCCGGGGTGCGGGGGGGCCCGCGTTCGAGCAGTACTTC	TRBD2	-	TRBV29-1	TRBJ2-7
CAWSAGQGNEQYF	TGTGCCTGGAGCGCGGGACAGGGAAACGAGCAGTACTTC	TRBD1	few	TRBV30	TRBJ2-7
CASSIGAGWDEQYF	TGTGCCAGTAGTATTGGGGCCGGATGGGACGAGCAGTACTTC	-	-	TRBV19	TRBJ2-7
CASSPADPGQGPRYEQYF	TGTGCCAGCAGCCCGGCCGACCCCGGACAGGGTCCCAGGTACGAGCAGTACTTC	TRBD1	-	TRBV5-6	TRBJ2-7
CASSALGTGNTEAFF	TGCGCCAGCAGCGCCCTCGGGACAGGGAACACTGAAGCTTTCTTT	TRBD1	-	TRBV5-1	TRBJ1-1
CASRNSGARETQYF	TGTGCCAGCAGGAATAGCGGGGCTCGAGAGACCCAGTACTTC	TRBD2	-	TRBV5-6	TRBJ2-5
CASSLARYTEAFF	TGTGCCAGCAGTTTAGCACGGTACACTGAAGCTTTCTTT	-	few	TRBV12-3/TRBV12-4	TRBJ1-1
CAFSLPGRGSGNTIYF	TGCGCCTTCAGCCTGCCCGGGCGGGGTTCTGGAAACACCATATATTTT	-	-	TRBV23-1	TRBJ1-3
CASSRTGSLDEQFF	TGCGCCAGCAGCAGGACAGGTTCCCTCGATGAGCAGTTCTTC	TRBD1	few	TRBV5-1	TRBJ2-1
CASRSSGSSYEQYF	TGTGCCAGCAGATCCAGCGGGAGCTCCTACGAGCAGTACTTC	TRBD2	once	TRBV6-5	TRBJ2-7
CASSQRGVYNEQFF	TGTGCCAGCAGCCAGCGGGGCGTATACAATGAGCAGTTCTTC	TRBD2	-	TRBV11-3	TRBJ2-1
CASSLAPRGGEKLFF	TGCGCCAGCAGCTTGGCCCCCAGGGGAGGGGAAAAACTGTTTTTT	-	-	TRBV5-1	TRBJ1-4
CASSRETNYGYTF	TGTGCCAGTAGCCGGGAGACTAACTATGGCTACACCTTC	-	-	TRBV19	TRBJ1-2
CASSQDGQGNTYGYTF	TGCGCCAGCAGCCAAGACGGACAGGGTAATACCTATGGCTACACCTTC	TRBD1	-	TRBV4-1	TRBJ1-2
CASSSTGVLTEAFF	TGTGCCAGCAGTTCGACAGGGGTTCTCACTGAAGCTTTCTTT	TRBD1	once	TRBV27	TRBJ1-1
CASSVGVALHNEQFF	TGTGCCAGCAGCGTAGGGGTAGCGCTACACAATGAGCAGTTCTTC	-	-	TRBV9	TRBJ2-1
CASSFSGQGSGVYGYTF	TGCGCCAGCAGCTTCTCGGGACAGGGTTCGGGGGTCTATGGCTACACCTTC	TRBD1	-	TRBV5-1	TRBJ1-2
CASSFSLAGANEQFF	TGTGCCAGCAGCTTTTCGCTAGCGGGGGCCAATGAGCAGTTCTTC	TRBD2	-	TRBV5-4	TRBJ2-1
CASSYLTGVRDNQPQHF	TGTGCCAGTAGTTACCTCACAGGGGTGAGGGACAATCAGCCCCAGCATTTT	TRBD1	-	TRBV19	TRBJ1-5
CASSLRLGTGRRTDTQYF	TGTGCCAGCAGCTTACGCCTGGGGACAGGGAGGAGGACAGATACGCAGTATTTT	TRBD1	-	TRBV7-9	TRBJ2-3
CASSQDLPTAGELFF	TGCGCCAGCAGCCAAGACTTGCCCACCGCGGGGGAGCTGTTTTTT	-	-	TRBV4-1	TRBJ2-2